The clone carrying this T cell receptor (beta chain) came up once. Its target is not known. The data are from a study of cytomegalovirus exposure and HLA in healthy donors. Both 60 Vbeta primers and 13 Jbeta primers went into the PCR. Produced via immunoSEQ multiplex PCR; TCRdb's table is partial and in-frame only. Of roughly 180,000 clones in the sample, about 80% were seen once. General study points: In a later analysis, the majority of CMV-associated beta chains seemingly showed HLA restriction. The study recorded about 150 TCR beta chains that were cytomegalovirus-associated.

V was cut by 0 bases and J by 3 bases, with 8 bases left in between. Germline values: CDR1 LGHNA, CDR2 YNFKEQ. The CDR3 sequence is 15 residues long. The rearrangement joins TRBV4-2 to TRBJ1-4; tentatively, D is TRBD1 (5 bases). Sequenced material: PBMCs. The sequence came from a man aged 50-59 years in good health and CMV-seropositive. The CDR3 DNA follows: TGTGCCAGCAGCCAAGAGTACAGGCCTAATGAAAAACTGTTTTTT. This translates into CASSQEYRPNEKLFF.